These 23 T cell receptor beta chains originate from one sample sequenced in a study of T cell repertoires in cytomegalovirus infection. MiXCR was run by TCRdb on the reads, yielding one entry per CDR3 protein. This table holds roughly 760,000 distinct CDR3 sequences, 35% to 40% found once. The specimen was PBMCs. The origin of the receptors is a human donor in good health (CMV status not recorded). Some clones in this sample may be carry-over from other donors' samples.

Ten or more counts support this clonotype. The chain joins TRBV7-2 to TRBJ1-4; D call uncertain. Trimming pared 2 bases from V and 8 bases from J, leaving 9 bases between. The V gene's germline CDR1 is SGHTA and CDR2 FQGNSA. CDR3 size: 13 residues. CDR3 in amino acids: CASSLIGPEKLFF. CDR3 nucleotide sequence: TGTGCCAGCAGCTTAATCGGACCAGAAAAACTGTTTTTT.

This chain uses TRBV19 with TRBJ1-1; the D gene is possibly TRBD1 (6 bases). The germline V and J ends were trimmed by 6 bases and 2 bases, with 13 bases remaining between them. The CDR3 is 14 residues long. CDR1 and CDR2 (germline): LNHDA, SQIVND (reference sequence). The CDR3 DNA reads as TGTGCCAGTAGGGCCGGACAGCGCAACACTGAAGCTTTCTTT. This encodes CASRAGQRNTEAFF.

The DNA for the CDR3 is TGTGCCAGCAGTGAAAAGGGACAGGGGAACGAGCAGTACTTC. Translating gives CASSEKGQGNEQYF. The V and J genes are TRBV6-1 and TRBJ2-7; 10 positions agree with TRBD1. Germline CDR1 is MNHNS and CDR2 is SASEGT. This CDR3 is 14 amino acids long. Trimming cost V 2 bases and J 5 bases; bases outside gene matches: 3.

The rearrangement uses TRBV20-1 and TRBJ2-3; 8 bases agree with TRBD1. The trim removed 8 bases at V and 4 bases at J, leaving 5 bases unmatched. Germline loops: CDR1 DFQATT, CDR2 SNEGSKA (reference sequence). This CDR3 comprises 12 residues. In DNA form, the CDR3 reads TGCAGTACTTTGGACAGGGCAGATACGCAGTATTTT. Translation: CSTLDRADTQYF.

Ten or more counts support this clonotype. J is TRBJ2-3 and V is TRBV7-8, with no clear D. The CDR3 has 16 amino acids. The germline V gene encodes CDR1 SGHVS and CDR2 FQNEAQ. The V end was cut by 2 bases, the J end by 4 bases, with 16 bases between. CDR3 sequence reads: CASSLHRSIGSDTQYF. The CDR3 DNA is TGTGCCAGCAGCTTACACCGTAGCATAGGATCAGATACGCAGTATTTT.

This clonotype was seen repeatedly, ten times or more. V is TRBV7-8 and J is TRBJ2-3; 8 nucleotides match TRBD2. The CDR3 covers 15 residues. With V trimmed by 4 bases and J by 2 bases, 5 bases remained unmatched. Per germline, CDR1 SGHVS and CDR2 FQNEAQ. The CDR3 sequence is CASSSRGGPTDTQYF. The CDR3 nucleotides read TGTGCCAGCAGCTCTCGGGGGGGCCCCACAGATACGCAGTATTTT.

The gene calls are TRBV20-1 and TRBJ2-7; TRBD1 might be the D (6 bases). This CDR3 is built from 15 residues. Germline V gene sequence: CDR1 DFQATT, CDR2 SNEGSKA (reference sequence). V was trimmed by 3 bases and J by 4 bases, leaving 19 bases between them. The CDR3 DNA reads TGCAGTGCTAGGAATACCGGGACATTAGTTTACGAGCAGTACTTC. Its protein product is CSARNTGTLVYEQYF.

The CDR3 sequence: CASSSDRGPSGNTIYF. The DNA of the CDR3 is TGTGCCAGCAGTTCAGACAGGGGGCCCTCTGGAAACACCATATATTTT. V is TRBV7-9 and J is TRBJ1-3, with 10 positions matching TRBD1. The CDR3 has 16 residues. V was clipped by 6 bases and J by 0 bases; unmatched bases: 5. CDR1 and CDR2 from the germline V gene are SEHNR and FQNEAQ (reference sequence).

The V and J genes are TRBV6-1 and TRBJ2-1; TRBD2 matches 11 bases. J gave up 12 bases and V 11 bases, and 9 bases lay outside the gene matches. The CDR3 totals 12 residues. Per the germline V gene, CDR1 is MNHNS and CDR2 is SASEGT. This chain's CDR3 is CAGGTSGTMQFF. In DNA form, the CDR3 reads TGTGCCGGCGGGACTAGCGGCACCATGCAGTTCTTC.

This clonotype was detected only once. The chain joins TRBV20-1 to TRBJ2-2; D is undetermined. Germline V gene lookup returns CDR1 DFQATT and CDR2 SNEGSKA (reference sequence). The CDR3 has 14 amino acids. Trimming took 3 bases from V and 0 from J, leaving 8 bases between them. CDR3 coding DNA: TGCAGTGCTAGGAGGCAGACGAACACCGGGGAGCTGTTTTTT. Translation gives CSARRQTNTGELFF.

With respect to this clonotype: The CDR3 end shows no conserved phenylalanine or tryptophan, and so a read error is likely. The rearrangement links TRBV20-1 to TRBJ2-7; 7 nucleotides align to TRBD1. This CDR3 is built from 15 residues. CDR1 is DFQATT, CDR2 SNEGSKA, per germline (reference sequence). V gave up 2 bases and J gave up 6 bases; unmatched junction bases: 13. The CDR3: CSARPMGQKGSEQYL. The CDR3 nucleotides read TGCAGTGCTAGACCCATGGGACAGAAGGGCTCCGAGCAGTACTTA.

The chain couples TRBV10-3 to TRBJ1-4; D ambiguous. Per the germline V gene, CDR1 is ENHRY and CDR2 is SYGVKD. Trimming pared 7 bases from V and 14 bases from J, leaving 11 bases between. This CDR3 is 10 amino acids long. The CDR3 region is CAIKEGYLFF. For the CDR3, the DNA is TGTGCCATCAAGGAAGGGTACCTGTTTTTT.

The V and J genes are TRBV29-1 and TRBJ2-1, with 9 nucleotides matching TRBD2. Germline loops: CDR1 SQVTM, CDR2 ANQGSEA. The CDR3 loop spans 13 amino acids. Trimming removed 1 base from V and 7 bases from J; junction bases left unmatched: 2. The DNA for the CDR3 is TGCAGCGTTGAAGGTCTAGCGGGAAATGAGCAGTTCTTC. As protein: CSVEGLAGNEQFF.

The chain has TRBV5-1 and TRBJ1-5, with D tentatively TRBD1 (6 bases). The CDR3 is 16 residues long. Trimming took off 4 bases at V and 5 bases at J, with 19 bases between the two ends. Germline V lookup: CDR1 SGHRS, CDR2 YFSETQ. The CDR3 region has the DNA TGCGCCAGCAGCCAACGACCCGGGGGCGCGGATCAGCCCCAGCATTTT. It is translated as CASSQRPGGADQPQHF.

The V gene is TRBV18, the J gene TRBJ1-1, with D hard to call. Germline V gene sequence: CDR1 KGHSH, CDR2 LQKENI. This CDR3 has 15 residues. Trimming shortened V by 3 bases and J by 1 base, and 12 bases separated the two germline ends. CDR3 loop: CASSPKQQENTEAFF. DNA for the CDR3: TGTGCCAGCTCACCCAAACAGCAAGAGAACACTGAAGCTTTCTTT.

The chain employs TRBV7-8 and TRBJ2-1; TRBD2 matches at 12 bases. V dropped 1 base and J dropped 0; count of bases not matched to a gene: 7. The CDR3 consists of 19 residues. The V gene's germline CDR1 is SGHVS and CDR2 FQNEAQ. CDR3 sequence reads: CASSLDGLAGRSSYNEQFF. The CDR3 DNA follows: TGTGCCAGCAGCTTAGACGGACTAGCGGGACGGAGCTCCTACAATGAGCAGTTCTTC. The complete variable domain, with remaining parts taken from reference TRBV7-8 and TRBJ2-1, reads GAGVSQSPRYKVAKRGQDVALRCDPISGHVSLFWYQQALGQGPEFLTYFQNEAQLDKSGLPSDRFFAERPEGSVSTLKIQRTQQEDSAVYLCASSLDGLAGRSSYNEQFFGPGTRLTVL.

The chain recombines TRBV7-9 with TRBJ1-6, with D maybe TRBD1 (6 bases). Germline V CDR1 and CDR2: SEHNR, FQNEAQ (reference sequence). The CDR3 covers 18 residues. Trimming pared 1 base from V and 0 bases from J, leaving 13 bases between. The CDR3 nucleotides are TGTGCCAGCAGCTTAGTTCGGCAGGGGAGCTCCTATAATTCACCCCTCCACTTT. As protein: CASSLVRQGSSYNSPLHF.

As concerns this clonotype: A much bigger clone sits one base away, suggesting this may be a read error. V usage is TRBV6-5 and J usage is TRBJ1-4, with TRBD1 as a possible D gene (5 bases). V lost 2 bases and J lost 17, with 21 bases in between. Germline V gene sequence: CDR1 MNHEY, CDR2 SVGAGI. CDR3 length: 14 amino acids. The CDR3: CASSYAGFRGQIFF. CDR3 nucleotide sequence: TGTGCCAGCAGTTACGCGGGCTTCCGGGGCCAAATTTTTTTT.

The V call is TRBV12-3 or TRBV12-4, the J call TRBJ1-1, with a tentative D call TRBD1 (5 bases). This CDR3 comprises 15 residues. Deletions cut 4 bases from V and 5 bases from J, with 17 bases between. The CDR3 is CASSSAGGGWTEAFF. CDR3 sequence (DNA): TGTGCCAGCAGTTCCGCTGGGGGGGGATGGACTGAAGCTTTCTTT.

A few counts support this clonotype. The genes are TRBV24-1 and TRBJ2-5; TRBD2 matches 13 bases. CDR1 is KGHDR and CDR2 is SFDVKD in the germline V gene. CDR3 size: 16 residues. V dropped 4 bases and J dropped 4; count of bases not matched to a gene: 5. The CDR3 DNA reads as TGTGCCACCAGTGACGGACTAGCGGGAGAACTAGAGACCCAGTACTTC. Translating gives CATSDGLAGELETQYF.

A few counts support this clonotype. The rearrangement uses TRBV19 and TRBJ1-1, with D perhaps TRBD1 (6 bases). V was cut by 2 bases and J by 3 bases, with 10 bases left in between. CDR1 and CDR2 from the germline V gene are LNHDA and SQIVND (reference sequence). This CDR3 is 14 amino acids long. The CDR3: CASSISGHHTEAFF. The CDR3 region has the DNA TGTGCCAGTAGTATATCGGGACACCACACTGAAGCTTTCTTT.

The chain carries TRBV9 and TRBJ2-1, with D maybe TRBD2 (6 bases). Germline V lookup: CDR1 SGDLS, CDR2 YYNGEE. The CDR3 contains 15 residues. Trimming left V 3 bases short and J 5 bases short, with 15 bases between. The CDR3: CASSGRGASNNEQFF. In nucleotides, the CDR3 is TGTGCCAGCAGCGGGCGGGGAGCAAGTAACAATGAGCAGTTCTTC.

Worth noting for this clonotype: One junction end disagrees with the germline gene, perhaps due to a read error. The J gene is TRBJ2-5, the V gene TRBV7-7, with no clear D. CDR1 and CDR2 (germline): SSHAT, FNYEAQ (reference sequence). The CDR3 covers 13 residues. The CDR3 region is CASSRAPKETQYF. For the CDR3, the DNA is TGTGCTAGCAGCCGTGCCCCCAAAGAGACCCAGTACTTC.